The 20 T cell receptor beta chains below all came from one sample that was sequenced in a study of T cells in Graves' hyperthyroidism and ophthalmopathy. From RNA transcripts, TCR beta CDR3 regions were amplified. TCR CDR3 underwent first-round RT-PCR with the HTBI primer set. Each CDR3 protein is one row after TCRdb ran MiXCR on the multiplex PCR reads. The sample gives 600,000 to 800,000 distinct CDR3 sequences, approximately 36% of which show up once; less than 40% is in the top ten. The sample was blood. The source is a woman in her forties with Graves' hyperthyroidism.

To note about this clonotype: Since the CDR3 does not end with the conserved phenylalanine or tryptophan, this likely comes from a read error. This chain's CDR3 is CASSVTLSVGGYTL. CDR3 sequence (DNA): TGTGCCAGCAGCGTCACTTTGAGTGTTGGCGGCTACACCCTC. This rearrangement joins TRBV9 to TRBJ1-2; D gene unclear. The CDR3 spans 14 residues. Germline-derived CDR1 and CDR2 are SGDLS and YYNGEE. V gave up 2 bases and J gave up 8 bases, with 16 bases separating them.

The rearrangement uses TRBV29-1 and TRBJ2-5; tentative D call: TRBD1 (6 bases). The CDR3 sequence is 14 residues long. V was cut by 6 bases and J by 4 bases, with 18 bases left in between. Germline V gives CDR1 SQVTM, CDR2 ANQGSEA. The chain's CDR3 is CSVGQGSLGETQYF. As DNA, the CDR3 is TGCAGCGTCGGTCAGGGGAGCCTCGGAGAGACCCAGTACTTC.

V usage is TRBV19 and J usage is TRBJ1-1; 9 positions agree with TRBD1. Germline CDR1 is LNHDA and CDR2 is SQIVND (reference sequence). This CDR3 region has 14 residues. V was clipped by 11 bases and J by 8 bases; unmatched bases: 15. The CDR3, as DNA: TGTGCCGTTGGGGATAGACAGGGGGTGAAGGAAGCTTTCTTT. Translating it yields CAVGDRQGVKEAFF.

The CDR3 sequence: CSARVKQMSYGYTF. The CDR3 nucleotides read TGCAGTGCCAGGGTAAAGCAGATGAGCTATGGCTACACCTTC. The chain joins TRBV20-1 to TRBJ1-2; D is possibly TRBD1 (5 bases). Germline values: CDR1 DFQATT, CDR2 SNEGSKA (reference sequence). Trimming pared 6 bases from V and 4 bases from J, leaving 18 bases between. This CDR3 spans 14 amino acids.

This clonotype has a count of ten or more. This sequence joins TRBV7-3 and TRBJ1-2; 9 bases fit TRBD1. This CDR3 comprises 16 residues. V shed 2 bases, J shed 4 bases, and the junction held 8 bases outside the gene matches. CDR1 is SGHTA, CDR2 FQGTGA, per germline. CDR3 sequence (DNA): TGTGCCAGCAGCTTAGGCGGGACAGGGTCGGGCTATGGCTACACCTTC. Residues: CASSLGGTGSGYGYTF. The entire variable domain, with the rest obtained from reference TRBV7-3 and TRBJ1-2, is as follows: GAGVSQTPSNKVTEKGKYVELRCDPISGHTALYWYRQSLGQGPEFLIYFQGTGAADDSGLPNDRFFAVRPEGSVSTLKIQRTERGDSAVYLCASSLGGTGSGYGYTFGSGTRLTVV.

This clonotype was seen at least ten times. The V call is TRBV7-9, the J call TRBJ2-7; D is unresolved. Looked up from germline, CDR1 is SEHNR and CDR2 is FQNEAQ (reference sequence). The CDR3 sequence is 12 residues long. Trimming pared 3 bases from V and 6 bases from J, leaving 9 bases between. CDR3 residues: CASSLVGREQYF. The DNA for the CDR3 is TGTGCCAGCAGCTTGGTTGGTCGCGAGCAGTACTTC.

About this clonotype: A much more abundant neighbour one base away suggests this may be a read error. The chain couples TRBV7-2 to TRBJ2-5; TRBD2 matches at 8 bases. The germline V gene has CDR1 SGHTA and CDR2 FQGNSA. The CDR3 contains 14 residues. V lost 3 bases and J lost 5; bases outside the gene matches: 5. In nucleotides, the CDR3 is TGTGCCAGCAGCTTTAGCGGGATGACGGAGACCCAGTACTTC. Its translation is CASSFSGMTETQYF.

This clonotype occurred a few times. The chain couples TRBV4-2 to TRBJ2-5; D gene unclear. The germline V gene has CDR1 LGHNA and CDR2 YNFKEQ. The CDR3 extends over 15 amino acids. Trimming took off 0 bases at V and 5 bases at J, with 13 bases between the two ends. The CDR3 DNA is TGTGCCAGCAGCCAAGAAGGCTCCGGGTGGGAGACCCAGTACTTC. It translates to CASSQEGSGWETQYF.

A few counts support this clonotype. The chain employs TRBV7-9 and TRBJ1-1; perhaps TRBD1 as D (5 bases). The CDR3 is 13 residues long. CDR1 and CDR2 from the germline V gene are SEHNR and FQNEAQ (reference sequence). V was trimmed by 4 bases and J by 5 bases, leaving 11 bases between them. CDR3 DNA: TGTGCCAGCAGCTCCGCCAGGGTAACTGAAGCTTTCTTT. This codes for CASSSARVTEAFF.

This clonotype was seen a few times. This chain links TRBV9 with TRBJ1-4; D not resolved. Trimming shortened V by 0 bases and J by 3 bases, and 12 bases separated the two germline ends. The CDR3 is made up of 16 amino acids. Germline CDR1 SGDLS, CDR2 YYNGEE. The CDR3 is CASSVVPGGPNEKLFF. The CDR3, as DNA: TGTGCCAGCAGCGTAGTCCCGGGTGGGCCTAATGAAAAACTGTTTTTT.

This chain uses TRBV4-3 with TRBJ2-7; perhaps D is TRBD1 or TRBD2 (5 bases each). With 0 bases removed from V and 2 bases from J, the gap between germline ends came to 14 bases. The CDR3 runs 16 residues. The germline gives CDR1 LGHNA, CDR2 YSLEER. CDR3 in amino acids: CASSQDFRDGTYEQYF. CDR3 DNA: TGCGCCAGCAGCCAAGATTTCCGGGACGGAACCTACGAGCAGTACTTC.

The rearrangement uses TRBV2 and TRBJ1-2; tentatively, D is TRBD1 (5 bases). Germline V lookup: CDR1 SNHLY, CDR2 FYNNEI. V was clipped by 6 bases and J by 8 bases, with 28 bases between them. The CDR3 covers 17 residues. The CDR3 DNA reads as TGTGCCAGCAGCCACGACCCTGACGGGGGGAGTCTGAAGGGCTACACCTTC. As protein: CASSHDPDGGSLKGYTF.

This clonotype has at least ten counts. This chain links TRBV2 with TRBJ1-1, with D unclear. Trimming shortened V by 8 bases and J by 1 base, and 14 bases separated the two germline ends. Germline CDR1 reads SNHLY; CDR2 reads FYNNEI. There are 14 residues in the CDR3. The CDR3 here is CASGWSGRNTEAFF. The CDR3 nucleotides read TGTGCCAGCGGATGGTCGGGGAGGAACACTGAAGCTTTCTTT. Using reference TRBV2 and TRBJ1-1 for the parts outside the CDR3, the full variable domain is EPEVTQTPSHQVTQMGQEVILRCVPISNHLYFYWYRQILGQKVEFLVSFYNNEISEKSEIFDDQFSVERPDGSNFTLKIRSTKLEDSAMYFCASGWSGRNTEAFFGQGTRLTVV.

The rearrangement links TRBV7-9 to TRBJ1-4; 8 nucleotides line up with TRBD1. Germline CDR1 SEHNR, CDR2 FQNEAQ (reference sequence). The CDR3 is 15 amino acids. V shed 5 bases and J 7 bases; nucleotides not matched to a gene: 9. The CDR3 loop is CASSTRQGQVEKLFF. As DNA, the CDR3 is TGTGCCAGCAGCACCAGACAGGGGCAGGTTGAAAAACTGTTTTTT.

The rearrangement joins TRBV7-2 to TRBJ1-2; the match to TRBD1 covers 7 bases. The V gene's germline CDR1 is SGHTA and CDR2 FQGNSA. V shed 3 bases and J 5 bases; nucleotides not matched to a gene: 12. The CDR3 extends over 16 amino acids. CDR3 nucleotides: TGTGCCAGCAGCTTGGCCGGAACAGGGGCGAGGTATGGCTACACCTTC. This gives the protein CASSLAGTGARYGYTF.

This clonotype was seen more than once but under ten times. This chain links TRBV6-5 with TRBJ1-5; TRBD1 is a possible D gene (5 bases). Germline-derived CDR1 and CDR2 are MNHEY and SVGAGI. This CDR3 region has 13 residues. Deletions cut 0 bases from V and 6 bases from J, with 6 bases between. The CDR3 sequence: CASSYSGTQPQHF. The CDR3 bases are TGTGCCAGCAGTTACTCTGGGACTCAGCCCCAGCATTTT.

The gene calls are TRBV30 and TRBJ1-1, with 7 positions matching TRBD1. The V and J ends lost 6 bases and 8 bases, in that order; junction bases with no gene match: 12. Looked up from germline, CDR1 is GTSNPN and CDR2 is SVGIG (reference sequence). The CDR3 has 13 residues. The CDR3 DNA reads TGTGCCTGCTTCGGACAGGACGCTTCCGAAGCTTTCTTT. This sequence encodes CACFGQDASEAFF.

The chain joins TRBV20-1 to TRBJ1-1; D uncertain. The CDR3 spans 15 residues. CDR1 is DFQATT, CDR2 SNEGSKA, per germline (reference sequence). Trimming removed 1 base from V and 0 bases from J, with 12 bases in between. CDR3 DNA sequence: TGCAGTGCTAGAGTTGGAGGGTACATGAACACTGAAGCTTTCTTT. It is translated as CSARVGGYMNTEAFF.

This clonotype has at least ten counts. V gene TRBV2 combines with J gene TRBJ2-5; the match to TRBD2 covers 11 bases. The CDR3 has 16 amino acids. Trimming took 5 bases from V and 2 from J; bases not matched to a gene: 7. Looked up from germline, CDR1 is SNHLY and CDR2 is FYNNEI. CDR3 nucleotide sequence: TGTGCCAGCAGTCCCATGGGACTAGCGGCTCAAGAGACCCAGTACTTC. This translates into CASSPMGLAAQETQYF.

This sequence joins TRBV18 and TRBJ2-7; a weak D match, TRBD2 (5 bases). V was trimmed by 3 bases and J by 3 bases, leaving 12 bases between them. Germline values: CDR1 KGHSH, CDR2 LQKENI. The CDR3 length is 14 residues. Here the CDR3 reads CASSPILTSYEQYF. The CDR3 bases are TGTGCCAGCTCACCTATCCTCACTAGCTACGAGCAGTACTTC.